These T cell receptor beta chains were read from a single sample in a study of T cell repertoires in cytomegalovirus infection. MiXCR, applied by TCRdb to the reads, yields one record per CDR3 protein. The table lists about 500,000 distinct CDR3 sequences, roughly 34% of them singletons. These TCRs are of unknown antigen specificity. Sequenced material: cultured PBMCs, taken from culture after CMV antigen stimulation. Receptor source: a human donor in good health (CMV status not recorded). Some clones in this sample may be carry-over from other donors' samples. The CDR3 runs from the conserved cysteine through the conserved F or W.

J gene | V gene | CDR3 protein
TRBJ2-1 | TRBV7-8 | CASSKTGLAGVREQFF
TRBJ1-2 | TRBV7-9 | CASSSDGGSQNYGYTF
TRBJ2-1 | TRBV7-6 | CASSSGSGRQRDNEQFF
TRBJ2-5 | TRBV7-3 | CASTASGPPISETQYF
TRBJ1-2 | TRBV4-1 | CASSQTGSLYGYTF
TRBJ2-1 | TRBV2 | CASSGSAHGRTSYNEQFF
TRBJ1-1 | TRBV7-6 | CASSSGERGTEAFF
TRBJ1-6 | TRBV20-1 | CSAREKTGFNNSPLHF
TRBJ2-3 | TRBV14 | CASSQDLAGTQYF
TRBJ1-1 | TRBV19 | CASSIAPGGGAFF
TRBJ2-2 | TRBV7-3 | CASSQLGQGISGELFF
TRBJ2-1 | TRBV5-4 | CASSLAAGGPHEQFF